This TCR beta chain is from a study of OX40 agonist ivuxolimab in advanced cancers. Sequenced by immunoSEQ multiplex PCR; TCRdb stores in-frame clones only, minus some. The sample has under 12,000 clones, approximately 86% seen once; the top ten hold around 29%. V trimming: 3 bases; J trimming: 5 bases; junction bases outside the gene matches: 7. CDR1 is SGHRS, CDR2 YFSETQ, per germline. The CDR3 length is 14 residues. The sample here was CD4+ or CD8+ T cells sorted from blood, taken in a trial of the OX40 agonist ivuxolimab. This chain joins TRBV5-1 and TRBJ1-1, with 7 bases matching TRBD1. The clonotype comes from an adult with an advanced solid tumor such as melanoma, head and neck, liver or kidney cancer. The CDR3: CASSSRGEWTEAFF. The DNA for the CDR3 is TGCGCCAGCAGCTCCAGGGGGGAGTGGACTGAAGCTTTCTTT.